Each of the 14 T cell receptor beta chains below was sequenced from the same sample in a study of technical replicates of blood from a handful of donors. TCRdb's table, derived via immunoSEQ multiplex PCR, lists solely in-frame clones and lacks some. The data show over 90,000 clones, roughly 96% seen once. Material for sequencing was T cells isolated from PBMCs. The receptors were sampled from a human donor in good health.

The chain has TRBV27 and TRBJ1-5; TRBD1 matches at 7 bases. V trimming: 2 bases; J trimming: 6 bases; junction bases outside the gene matches: 7. Germline CDR1 reads MNHEY; CDR2 reads SMNVEV (reference sequence). This CDR3 is 15 amino acids long. CDR3 nucleotides: TGTGCCAGCAGTTTAGGAGGGGGCTGGGGTCAGCCCCAGCATTTT. Its protein is CASSLGGGWGQPQHF.

This chain uses TRBV25-1 with TRBJ1-2; no clear D. V was shortened by 1 base and J by 4 bases, with 13 bases between the two germline ends. In germline, CDR1 is MGHDK, CDR2 SYGVNS. The CDR3 is made up of 15 amino acids. CDR3 region: CASSESTEGAYGYTF. In DNA form, the CDR3 reads TGTGCCAGCAGTGAATCAACAGAGGGTGCCTATGGCTACACCTTC.

This chain links TRBV11-2 with TRBJ2-5, with 12 bases identical to TRBD2. V lost 5 bases and J lost 2; bases outside the gene matches: 9. Germline V gives CDR1 SGHAT, CDR2 FQNNGV. This CDR3 is built from 17 residues. The CDR3, as DNA: TGTGCCAGCAGCCTGACTAGCGGGAGCCCCAAACAAGAGACCCAGTACTTC. Its protein product is CASSLTSGSPKQETQYF.

This chain uses TRBV7-8 with TRBJ2-2; D perhaps matches TRBD1 (5 bases). CDR3 size: 18 residues. V gave up 1 base and J gave up 3 bases, with 18 bases separating them. The germline gives CDR1 SGHVS, CDR2 FQNEAQ. The CDR3 DNA reads TGTGCCAGCAGCTTAGAACTTGTGGCCAGGGTTGACACCGGGGAGCTGTTTTTT. Its protein is CASSLELVARVDTGELFF. Based on the CDR3 plus reference TRBV7-8 and TRBJ2-2, the full variable domain is GAGVSQSPRYKVAKRGQDVALRCDPISGHVSLFWYQQALGQGPEFLTYFQNEAQLDKSGLPSDRFFAERPEGSVSTLKIQRTQQEDSAVYLCASSLELVARVDTGELFFGEGSRLTVL.

The chain recombines TRBV9 with TRBJ2-1; D unclear. Between the trimmed V and J ends, which lost 3 bases and 5 bases, there was a span of 6 bases. The CDR3 length is 12 residues. CDR1 and CDR2 from the germline V gene are SGDLS and YYNGEE. Here the CDR3 reads CASSARDNEQFF. The CDR3 coding sequence is TGTGCCAGCAGCGCCCGCGACAATGAGCAGTTCTTC. Drawing the rest from reference TRBV9 and TRBJ2-1, the complete variable domain is DSGVTQTPKHLITATGQRVTLRCSPRSGDLSVYWYQQSLDQGLQFLIQYYNGEERAKGNILERFSAQQFPDLHSELNLSSLELGDSALYFCASSARDNEQFFGPGTRLTVL.

V and J are TRBV7-9 and TRBJ2-5; 8 bases map to TRBD2. After removal of 2 bases from V and 5 bases from J, the junction contained 4 bases not matched to a gene. Germline V gene data show CDR1 as SEHNR and CDR2 as FQNEAQ (reference sequence). The CDR3 length is 14 residues. CDR3 coding DNA: TGTGCCAGCAGCTTAACGGCTAGCGGGGAGACCCAGTACTTC. It codes for CASSLTASGETQYF.

This chain joins TRBV27 and TRBJ1-4; TRBD1 agrees at 10 bases. CDR1 is MNHEY and CDR2 is SMNVEV in the germline V gene (reference sequence). The CDR3 has 13 amino acids. Trimming removed 10 bases from V and 8 bases from J; junction bases left unmatched: 7. The CDR3 DNA is TGTGCCACCGCCTGGGACAGGGGCGAAAAACTGTTTTTT. It translates to CATAWDRGEKLFF.

This chain joins TRBV11-2 and TRBJ1-1; 7 bases agree with TRBD1. The germline gives CDR1 SGHAT, CDR2 FQNNGV. V gave up 5 bases and J gave up 5 bases; unmatched junction bases: 8. The CDR3 runs to 14 residues. CDR3 coding DNA: TGTGCCAGCAGCCAGGGGGGTCCCGGGACTGAAGCTTTCTTT. It is translated as CASSQGGPGTEAFF.

The gene calls are TRBV11-2 and TRBJ2-7; 9 bases map to TRBD2. Germline V CDR1 and CDR2: SGHAT, FQNNGV. The CDR3 is 14 residues long. The V segment lost 2 bases and the J segment 1 base; nucleotides outside the gene matches: 0. As DNA, the CDR3 is TGTGCCAGCAGCTTAACTAGCGGGTCCTACGAGCAGTACTTC. Residues: CASSLTSGSYEQYF.

The V and J genes are TRBV7-2 and TRBJ1-2; TRBD1 matches at 9 bases. The CDR3 spans 14 residues. The V and J ends lost 5 bases and 6 bases, in that order; junction bases with no gene match: 7. The germline gives CDR1 SGHTA, CDR2 FQGNSA. In DNA, the CDR3 is TGTGCCAGCAGCCGCCGGGACAGGGCTAATGGCTACACCTTC. As protein: CASSRRDRANGYTF.

The chain carries TRBV7-9 and TRBJ1-2; D call uncertain. Germline V lookup: CDR1 SEHNR, CDR2 FQNEAQ (reference sequence). V lost 1 base and J 2 bases, leaving 11 bases between the germline ends. The CDR3 spans 15 residues. CDR3 sequence (DNA): TGTGCCAGCAGCTTAGAGACCGGGAGCAACTATGGCTACACCTTC. Encoded protein: CASSLETGSNYGYTF.

This clone was counted a single time. The chain links TRBV6-5 to TRBJ2-3; 9 bases align to TRBD2. CDR3 length: 16 amino acids. CDR1 MNHEY and CDR2 SVGAGI come from the germline V gene. Trimming at V came to 2 bases and at J to 3 bases, leaving 6 bases not matched to a gene. The CDR3 loop is CASSYGAGGGTDTQYF. CDR3 sequence (DNA): TGTGCCAGCAGTTACGGAGCGGGAGGAGGGACAGATACGCAGTATTTT.

The chain recombines TRBV15 with TRBJ2-1; 9 nucleotides agree with TRBD2. J gave up 7 bases and V 0 bases, and 7 bases lay outside the gene matches. The CDR3 length is 16 residues. CDR1 and CDR2 from the germline V gene are LNHNV and YYDKDF (reference sequence). CDR3 DNA: TGTGCCACCAGCAGAGATCCTAGCGGGACCACAAATGAGCAGTTCTTC. Encoded protein: CATSRDPSGTTNEQFF.

The chain employs TRBV7-3 and TRBJ2-2; perhaps TRBD1 as D (6 bases). The CDR3 is 14 amino acids. V was clipped by 6 bases and J by 4 bases, with 12 bases between them. The germline gives CDR1 SGHTA, CDR2 FQGTGA. This CDR3 reads CASRPQGGTGELFF. The CDR3 DNA follows: TGTGCCAGCAGACCACAGGGTGGCACCGGGGAGCTGTTTTTT.